The 10 T cell receptor beta chains below were found in one sample sequenced in a study of response to subunit inactivated influenza vaccine. TCRdb re-called the RT-PCR reads through MiXCR, storing one row per CDR3 protein. The sample consists of hundreds of thousands of distinct CDR3 sequences, about 25% of them appearing once. Sequencing used CD4+ T cells sorted from PBMCs, obtained about 5 days after vaccination. The receptors here all came from a man aged 50 to 60 who received an inactivated influenza vaccine.

This rearrangement joins TRBV29-1 to TRBJ2-3; TRBD1 is a possible D gene (5 bases). V was trimmed by 6 bases and J by 0 bases, leaving 13 bases between them. The CDR3 is made up of 14 amino acids. CDR1 SQVTM and CDR2 ANQGSEA come from the germline V gene. The CDR3 loop is CSVSRVVSTDTQYF. Here the CDR3 DNA reads TGCAGCGTCTCCAGGGTTGTAAGCACAGATACGCAGTATTTT.

V is TRBV5-1 and J is TRBJ2-2; tentatively, D is TRBD1 or TRBD2 (5 bases each). Germline CDR1 SGHRS, CDR2 YFSETQ. This CDR3 is built from 13 residues. The V and J ends lost 9 bases and 8 bases respectively, with 17 bases between them. The chain's CDR3 is CATSLGVTGELFF. The CDR3 nucleotides are TGCGCCACCTCACTAGGGGTGACGGGGGAGCTGTTTTTT.

Only a few counts were recorded for this clonotype. The chain carries TRBV7-9 and TRBJ2-1; tentative D call: TRBD2 (6 bases). This CDR3 is 15 amino acids long. The germline V gene encodes CDR1 SEHNR and CDR2 FQNEAQ (reference sequence). V shed 5 bases and J shed 2 bases, with 13 bases lying between them. In nucleotides, the CDR3 is TGTGCCAGCAGCCAATGGCGGGGCACCTACAATGAGCAGTTCTTC. This translates into CASSQWRGTYNEQFF.

The rearrangement joins TRBV6-1 to TRBJ2-3; no clear D. Germline V gives CDR1 MNHNS, CDR2 SASEGT. CDR3 length equals 14 residues. V lost 7 bases, J lost 3 bases, and 14 bases lay in between. CDR3 loop: CASNPRLTTDTQYF. CDR3 coding DNA: TGTGCCAGCAACCCCCGGCTCACTACAGATACGCAGTATTTT.

Here the CDR3 reads CASSMGQTGTYEQYF. Written as DNA, the CDR3 is TGTGCCAGTAGTATGGGCCAAACAGGGACCTACGAGCAGTACTTC. This chain joins TRBV19 and TRBJ2-7; the D gene is possibly TRBD1 (6 bases). The CDR3 contains 15 residues. V shed 3 bases and J shed 2 bases, with 14 bases lying between them. Germline V lookup: CDR1 LNHDA, CDR2 SQIVND (reference sequence).

The chain couples TRBV7-8 to TRBJ2-6; no definite D call. The CDR3 runs to 13 residues. CDR1 and CDR2 (germline): SGHVS, FQNEAQ. V was pared by 6 bases and J by 4 bases, with 7 bases between. The CDR3 DNA reads as TGTGCCAGCAGTGGCCCCGGGGCCAACGTCCTGACTTTC. It specifies CASSGPGANVLTF.

This chain joins TRBV24-1 and TRBJ2-7; D not resolved. V lost 3 bases and J 3 bases, leaving 8 bases between the germline ends. The length of the CDR3 is 13 residues. Germline V lookup: CDR1 KGHDR, CDR2 SFDVKD. The CDR3 coding sequence is TGTGCCACCAGTGATGTGACCAGCTACGAGCAGTACTTC. Amino acids: CATSDVTSYEQYF.

This clonotype showed up just a few times. The chain combines TRBV20-1 with TRBJ2-1; D unresolved. The CDR3 sequence is 12 residues long. Trimming left V 0 bases short and J 6 bases short, with 6 bases between. The germline CDR1 and CDR2 sequences are DFQATT and SNEGSKA (reference sequence). CDR3 protein: CSARDGFNEQFF. The CDR3 nucleotides read TGCAGTGCTAGAGACGGATTCAATGAGCAGTTCTTC.

The V gene is TRBV10-1, the J gene TRBJ2-1; the D gene is possibly TRBD1 (6 bases). Trimming cost V 0 bases and J 3 bases, with 18 bases left between them. Germline CDR1 is WNHNN and CDR2 is SYGVQD (reference sequence). CDR3 size: 18 residues. In DNA, the CDR3 is TGCGCCAGCAGTGAGTCTGTTGGAGGCAGGGGATTCTACAATGAGCAGTTCTTC. This gives the protein CASSESVGGRGFYNEQFF.

The chain uses TRBV29-1 and TRBJ2-5, with TRBD1 identical over 7 bases. Germline V gene data show CDR1 as SQVTM and CDR2 as ANQGSEA. V shed 6 bases, J shed 4 bases, and the junction held 5 bases outside the gene matches. The CDR3 is 12 residues long. The CDR3, as DNA: TGCAGCGTGGCCACAGGGGTAGAGACCCAGTACTTC. This encodes CSVATGVETQYF.